A selection of T cell receptor beta chains follows, all from one sample in a study of technical replicates of blood from several donors. Sequencing used immunoSEQ multiplex PCR; TCRdb keeps in-frame clones, though not all of them. The sample holds roughly 70,000 clones; approximately 91% are singletons and the top ten take about 4.7%. Sequencing used PBMCs. Receptors originate from a human donor in good health. Some clones in this sample may be carry-over from other donors' samples. Each CDR3 is given with its conserved first and last residue. The order of the fields is J gene, D gene, clone size, V gene, CDR3 DNA, CDR3 protein. The D gene is left open where the match is weak. Expanded clones are given a class, and other clones once, few, many or no size at all.

TRBJ2-7 - - TRBV19 TGTGCCAGTAGTGCGACAGGAAGTTACTACGAGCAGTACTTC CASSATGSYYEQYF
TRBJ2-5 TRBD2 - TRBV28 TGTGCCAGCAGTTTCGGGGACTCTAGCGGGGGGGAAGAGACCCAGTACTTC CASSFGDSSGGEETQYF
TRBJ2-2 TRBD1 few TRBV9 TGTGCCAGCAGCTTAAAGGGGGCATCCACCGGGGAGCTGTTTTTT CASSLKGASTGELFF
TRBJ2-7 TRBD1 - TRBV19 TGTGCCAGTAGCTGGGACAGGGGGCATTACGAGCAGTACTTC CASSWDRGHYEQYF
TRBJ2-2 TRBD1 - TRBV6-1 TGTGCCAGCAGTGACGGACAGGGGGCCGGGGAGCTGTTTTTT CASSDGQGAGELFF
TRBJ2-7 - - TRBV11-2 TGTGCCAGCAGCTTAGATGGCGGGGGCCCCTACGAGCAGTACTTC CASSLDGGGPYEQYF
TRBJ2-3 TRBD2 - TRBV6-4 TGTGCCAGCAGTGAGTCGAACCGGGGGGGCCCAGATACGCAGTATTTT CASSESNRGGPDTQYF
TRBJ1-6 - - TRBV25-1 TGTGCCAGCAGTGGCAGAAATAATTCACCCCTCCACTTT CASSGRNNSPLHF
TRBJ2-1 - - TRBV5-1 TGCGCCAGCAGCTCCCCAGGCAACCGGTACAATGAGCAGTTCTTC CASSSPGNRYNEQFF
TRBJ1-1 - - TRBV10-3 TGTGCCATCAGAGGCGGGGCTGAAGCTTTCTTT CAIRGGAEAFF
TRBJ2-5 TRBD2 once TRBV5-6 TGTGCCAGCAGCGCTAGCGGGAGGGGAGAGGGAGAGACCCAGTACTTC CASSASGRGEGETQYF
TRBJ1-3 TRBD1 - TRBV6-5 TGTGCCAGCAGTTACCGGGACAGTGGGAGAAACACCATATATTTT CASSYRDSGRNTIYF
TRBJ2-7 - - TRBV2 TGTGCCAGCAGTAAACAGGATTCCTACGAGCAGTACTTC CASSKQDSYEQYF
TRBJ2-7 - once TRBV2 TGTGCCAGCAGTCAGGGCCAGACGAGGGAGCAGTACTTC CASSQGQTREQYF
TRBJ2-1 TRBD2 - TRBV30 TGTGCCTGGAGTATAGCGGGAGTTCACGAGCAGTTCTTC CAWSIAGVHEQFF
TRBJ1-1 TRBD1 once TRBV10-1 TGCGCCAGCAGTGACCTTGGACAGGGAGGCACTGAAGCTTTCTTT CASSDLGQGGTEAFF
TRBJ2-3 - - TRBV11-3 TGTGCCAGCAGCTTATCGACAGGAATCAGTTCAGATACGCAGTATTTT CASSLSTGISSDTQYF
TRBJ2-7 - - TRBV5-4 TGTGCCAGCAGCTTGGGCGGGATCCCCAACTACGAGCAGTACTTC CASSLGGIPNYEQYF
TRBJ2-5 - - TRBV11-2 TGTGCCAGCAGCTTAGATCACGTAGCTAGCGAGACCCAGTACTTC CASSLDHVASETQYF
TRBJ2-5 TRBD2 - TRBV9 TGTGCCAGCAGCGTAGGGGCGGGAGGTATAGAGACCCAGTACTTC CASSVGAGGIETQYF
TRBJ2-2 - - TRBV7-9 TGTGCCAGCAGCACGGGGGGCCTCACCGGGGAGCTGTTTTTT CASSTGGLTGELFF
TRBJ2-1 TRBD2 - TRBV2 TGTGCCAGCAGTGTGCTAGCGGGAGTCTCCAATGAGCAGTTCTTC CASSVLAGVSNEQFF
TRBJ2-7 TRBD1 - TRBV4-1 TGCGCCAGCAGCCAAGGTGACAGGGGGCGCGTCGAGCAGTACTTC CASSQGDRGRVEQYF
TRBJ1-5 - - TRBV18 TGTGCCAGCTCACAGGGGGGGGAACAGCCCCAGCATTTT CASSQGGEQPQHF
TRBJ1-4 - - TRBV2 TGTGCCAGCAAGGACGGGGTTAATGAAAAACTGTTTTTT CASKDGVNEKLFF
TRBJ1-4 - few TRBV15 TGTGCCACCAGCAGAGTCAGTCTTAATGAAAAACTGTTTTTT CATSRVSLNEKLFF
TRBJ2-1 TRBD2 - TRBV10-1 TGCGCCCCCTTGGTGGGGGCGCGGGGGGGCGGCTATGAGCAGTTCTTC CAPLVGARGGGYEQFF
TRBJ1-2 TRBD1 few TRBV5-6 TGTGCCAGCAGCCCACCCTCGACAGGGAGCGCCTATGGCTACACCTTC CASSPPSTGSAYGYTF
TRBJ2-1 - - TRBV18 TGTGCCAGCTCACCACTACTTTACAATGAGCAGTTCTTC CASSPLLYNEQFF
TRBJ1-5 TRBD1 - TRBV7-7 TGTGCCAGCAGCTCGTACAGGGGGGCGTATCAGCCCCAGCATTTT CASSSYRGAYQPQHF
TRBJ2-7 - - TRBV4-1 TGCGCCAGCAGCCAACTCCTTGGGGGGGCGGACGAGCAGTACTTC CASSQLLGGADEQYF
TRBJ2-3 - - TRBV15 TGTGCCACCAGCAGAGCTGCGGGACGGGGGACGGTGACAGATACGCAGTATTTT CATSRAAGRGTVTDTQYF
TRBJ2-6 - - TRBV7-3 TGTGCCAGCAGCCCGGGATCTGGGGCCAACGTCCTGACTTTC CASSPGSGANVLTF
TRBJ2-3 TRBD2 - TRBV5-1 TGCGCCAGCAGCTTTCTAGCGGGAGGCCAAGATACGCAGTATTTT CASSFLAGGQDTQYF
TRBJ2-1 - - TRBV7-7 TGTGCCAGCAGCGCCAGCGGAGGGCCCAGTGAGCAGTTCTTC CASSASGGPSEQFF
TRBJ2-7 - - TRBV7-9 TGTGCCACCAGAGGTGAGGAATACGAGCAGTACTTC CATRGEEYEQYF
TRBJ1-2 - - TRBV5-1 TGCGCCAGCAGCTTTACAGGCACCGACTATGGCTACACCTTC CASSFTGTDYGYTF
TRBJ1-4 - - TRBV5-6 TGTGCCAGCAGCTTGGCACAGCTTGCAACTAATGAAAAACTGTTTTTT CASSLAQLATNEKLFF
TRBJ1-2 - - TRBV7-3 TGTGCCAGCAGCTTAATGCCAGGTCCTTATGGCTACACCTTC CASSLMPGPYGYTF
TRBJ1-3 - - TRBV7-9 TGTGCCAGCAGCTTAACAGGGACGGGATTAACTGGAAACACCATATATTTT CASSLTGTGLTGNTIYF
TRBJ1-6 TRBD1 - TRBV4-1 TGCGCCAGCAGCCTCACAGGGGGCTCACCCCTCCACTTT CASSLTGGSPLHF
TRBJ2-1 - - TRBV30 TGTGCCTGGAGGCGGGACGTCTACAATGAGCAGTTCTTC CAWRRDVYNEQFF
TRBJ1-2 TRBD1 - TRBV6-1 TGTGCCAGCAGTGAGGACAGGGGGGTTAATGGCTACACCTTC CASSEDRGVNGYTF
TRBJ2-2 - once TRBV19 TGTGCCAGTAGATCCCCCGGCACCGGGGAGCTGTTTTTT CASRSPGTGELFF
TRBJ2-1 TRBD2 - TRBV30 TGTGCCCATACGCAGGGGACTAGCGGATACAATGAGCAGTTCTTC CAHTQGTSGYNEQFF
TRBJ1-1 TRBD1 - TRBV19 TGTGCCAGTAGTGCCCGAGGACAGGGGACTTTGAACACTGAAGCTTTCTTT CASSARGQGTLNTEAFF
TRBJ2-1 TRBD2 once TRBV9 TGTGCCAGCAGCGTTAGCGGGAGCTCCTACAATGAGCAGTTCTTC CASSVSGSSYNEQFF
TRBJ1-5 - few TRBV27 TGTGCCAGCAGAAAAGACGGGCAGGAGGGTGATCAGCCCCAGCATTTT CASRKDGQEGDQPQHF
TRBJ2-3 TRBD2 - TRBV4-2 TGTGCCAGCAGCCAAGATAAGGCTAGCGGTCCAGATACGCAGTATTTT CASSQDKASGPDTQYF